This T cell receptor beta chain stems from a study of cytomegalovirus exposure and HLA in healthy donors. Primers for the PCR totalled 60 Vbeta and 13 Jbeta. TCRdb's copy holds only in-frame clones and misses some; the assay was immunoSEQ multiplex PCR. In the table there are 60,000 to 70,000 clones, around 80% of which are singletons. The CDR3 contains 16 residues. Germline V lookup: CDR1 MNHEY, CDR2 SMNVEV (reference sequence). Trimming left V 5 bases short and J 10 bases short, with 24 bases between. The sample consisted of PBMCs. The J gene is TRBJ1-5, the V gene TRBV27, with D possibly being TRBD1 (6 bases). This clonotype was obtained from a man in his forties in good health and CMV-seronegative. The CDR3 here is CASSLGSQGGGGPQHF. DNA for the CDR3: TGTGCCAGCAGTCTCGGGTCTCAAGGGGGGGGAGGTCCCCAGCATTTT.